The source of this TCR beta chain is a study of beta chain features in type 1 diabetes. Overall study findings and caveats: The study found moderately but significantly shorter TCRB CDR3s in all four CD4+ subsets of Type 1 diabetes patients.

The entirety of the isolated RNA underwent reverse transcription, so expressed TCRB transcripts were sequenced. The assay was immunoSEQ multiplex PCR, and TCRdb's table has in-frame clones only and misses some. The sample consists of a few hundred thousand clones, approximately 15% of them appearing once. To note about this clone: Antigen: not known.

CDR3 length: 13 amino acids. CDR1 is LGHNA and CDR2 is YSLEER in the germline V gene. Trimming left V 0 bases short and J 5 bases short, with 5 bases between. The genes are TRBV4-3 and TRBJ2-1, with D unclear. The sequencing input was central memory CD4+ T cells from blood. The receptor comes from a man aged 25-40 years in good health. In nucleotides, the CDR3 is TGCGCCAGCAGCCAAGAAGCCCACAATGAGCAGTTCTTC. As protein: CASSQEAHNEQFF.